Below are 17 T cell receptor beta chains sequenced from a single sample in a study of naive and memory T cell subsets. For blood and skin samples, reverse transcription used TCR alpha and beta constant primers. TCRdb reprocessed the UMI-ligation and nested PCR reads via MiXCR and lists one record per CDR3 protein. The top ten hold around 6.8% of the sample, which has 18,000 or so distinct CDR3 sequences, 7.5% to 10% seen once. Treatment specified: skin biopsy from PPD injection site in Mantoux-positive individual. Cells were not sorted; total RNA input targeted about 1 to 1000 ng. The sequencing used skin, collected from a tuberculin skin test site. The receptors derive from an adult in good health.

This clonotype came up many times. V gene TRBV10-3 combines with J gene TRBJ2-1; TRBD1 matches 8 bases. Germline V gene lookup returns CDR1 ENHRY and CDR2 SYGVKD. Losses at the gene ends were 2 bases for V and 6 bases for J; bases not matched to a gene: 3. This CDR3 contains 14 residues. CDR3 in DNA: TGTGCCATCAGTGAGGGACAGGGCGGCAATGAGCAGTTCTTC. It specifies CAISEGQGGNEQFF.

The sample holds many counts of this clonotype. The rearrangement uses TRBV11-2 and TRBJ2-7; no reliable D call. CDR3 length: 11 amino acids. Germline V lookup: CDR1 SGHAT, CDR2 FQNNGV. Deletions cut 4 bases from V and 4 bases from J, with 5 bases between. The CDR3, as DNA: TGTGCCAGCAGCTCTGGGTACGAGCAGTACTTC. Amino acid sequence: CASSSGYEQYF. The variable domain in full, with the rest retrieved from reference TRBV11-2 and TRBJ2-7, is EAGVAQSPRYKIIEKRQSVAFWCNPISGHATLYWYQQILGQGPKLLIQFQNNGVVDDSQLPKDRFSAERLKGVDSTLKIQPAKLEDSAVYLCASSSGYEQYFGPGTRLTVT.

By sample share, this clonotype is medium-sized. The V gene is TRBV7-7, the J gene TRBJ2-5; no clear D gene. V lost 1 base to trimming and J lost 2 bases, with 11 bases between them. The CDR3 is 15 amino acids. Germline loops: CDR1 SSHAT, CDR2 FNYEAQ (reference sequence). The CDR3 reads CASSLGQGKQETQYF. In DNA form, the CDR3 reads TGTGCCAGCAGCTTAGGGCAAGGGAAGCAAGAGACCCAGTACTTC.

This clonotype was observed many times. V and J are TRBV7-2 and TRBJ2-5; 13 bases line up with TRBD2. The trim removed 4 bases at V and 4 bases at J, leaving 3 bases unmatched. Looked up from germline, CDR1 is SGHTA and CDR2 is FQGNSA. This CDR3 spans 15 amino acids. The CDR3 is CASSWTSGSGETQYF. CDR3 nucleotide sequence: TGTGCCAGCAGCTGGACTAGCGGGAGTGGAGAGACCCAGTACTTC.

V gene TRBV12-3 or TRBV12-4 combines with J gene TRBJ2-7, with 10 nucleotides matching TRBD2. V shed 2 bases, J shed 4 bases, and the junction held 8 bases outside the gene matches. The CDR3 spans 16 residues. In DNA, the CDR3 is TGTGCCAGCAGTTTATTTCCAGCGGGGGGGCAGTACGAGCAGTACTTC. It specifies CASSLFPAGGQYEQYF.

The gene calls are TRBV2 and TRBJ2-7; no definite D call. The length of the CDR3 is 12 residues. Germline V CDR1 and CDR2: SNHLY, FYNNEI. With 6 bases removed from V and 1 base from J, the gap between germline ends came to 7 bases. The DNA of the CDR3 is TGTGCCAGCAGGAGTCATTCCTACGAGCAGTACTTC. It specifies CASRSHSYEQYF.

This clonotype occurred many times. The chain employs TRBV6-1 and TRBJ2-6, with D unclear. Per the germline V gene, CDR1 is MNHNS and CDR2 is SASEGT. Between the trimmed V and J ends, which lost 1 base and 4 bases, there was a span of 5 bases. This CDR3 is 14 amino acids long. The CDR3 region has the DNA TGTGCCAGCAGTGAAGGGTACGGGGCCAACGTCCTGACTTTC. Translated, it gives CASSEGYGANVLTF.

This clonotype was seen repeatedly, ten times or more. The chain has TRBV10-3 and TRBJ1-2, with unresolved D. Trimming shortened V by 6 bases and J by 3 bases, and 14 bases separated the two germline ends. Per germline, CDR1 ENHRY and CDR2 SYGVKD. The CDR3 covers 14 residues. The CDR3 loop is CAISPRQSDYGYTF. The CDR3 DNA is TGTGCCATCAGCCCACGCCAGTCGGACTATGGCTACACCTTC.

This rearrangement joins TRBV20-1 to TRBJ2-4; 10 bases map to TRBD2. Germline trimming cut 4 bases from V and 1 base from J; bases unmatched to any gene: 16. CDR1 is DFQATT and CDR2 is SNEGSKA in the germline V gene (reference sequence). CDR3 length: 19 amino acids. Written as DNA, the CDR3 is TGCAGTGCTACAAAACGGGCTAGCGGGAGTTGGCTGGCCAAAAACATTCAGTACTTC. Protein product: CSATKRASGSWLAKNIQYF.

A note on this clonotype: The germline gene is not matched at one end of the junction; a read error may be the cause. The V call is TRBV12-3 or TRBV12-4, the J call TRBJ2-5; 12 bases map to TRBD2. This CDR3 region has 13 residues. The CDR3 region has the DNA TGTGCCAGCAGTTTTACTAGCGGGGGGATCTTAGACTTC. It yields the protein CASSFTSGGILDF.

This clonotype came up many times. The rearrangement links TRBV11-2 to TRBJ2-3, with D perhaps matching TRBD2 (5 bases). With 2 bases removed from V and 0 bases from J, the gap between germline ends came to 9 bases. Germline CDR1 and CDR2: SGHAT and FQNNGV. The CDR3 has 15 residues. The CDR3, as DNA: TGTGCCAGCAGCTTAAACGGGGTTAGCACAGATACGCAGTATTTT. It encodes CASSLNGVSTDTQYF.

The table lists this clonotype with a few counts. The chain has TRBV19 and TRBJ2-7; D possibly matches TRBD1 or TRBD2 (5 bases each). Trimming removed 3 bases at V and 1 base at J, with 7 bases between. The CDR3 sequence is 13 residues long. The V gene's germline CDR1 is LNHDA and CDR2 SQIVND (reference sequence). The DNA of the CDR3 is TGTGCCAGTAGTATGGGGGAATCCTACGAGCAGTACTTC. This gives the protein CASSMGESYEQYF.

Many counts were recorded for this clonotype. V gene TRBV11-2 combines with J gene TRBJ2-7, with D perhaps assigned TRBD1 or TRBD2 (8 bases each). V lost 1 base, J lost 2 bases, and 36 bases lay in between. The CDR3 consists of 23 residues. Germline V gene lookup returns CDR1 SGHAT and CDR2 FQNNGV. CDR3 sequence reads: CASSLGSQGAPLGVGTRPYEQYF. The CDR3 DNA reads TGTGCCAGCAGCTTAGGGTCCCAGGGGGCCCCTTTGGGCGTGGGGACTAGACCCTACGAGCAGTACTTC.

This clonotype is medium-sized in the sample. This rearrangement joins TRBV20-1 to TRBJ2-3, with 10 bases aligning to TRBD2. This CDR3 is 15 amino acids long. J lost 4 bases, V lost 0 bases, and 4 bases had no gene match. The V gene's germline CDR1 is DFQATT and CDR2 SNEGSKA (reference sequence). CDR3 loop: CSARELAGRADTQYF. The CDR3 DNA is TGCAGTGCTAGAGAACTAGCGGGACGGGCAGATACGCAGTATTTT.

The V and J genes are TRBV5-5 and TRBJ2-1; D gene ambiguous. Trimming stripped 4 bases from V and 6 bases from J, with 8 bases between. CDR1 is SGHKS and CDR2 is YYEKEE in the germline V gene (reference sequence). The CDR3 is 12 residues long. Here the CDR3 reads CASSPNFNEQFF. The CDR3 DNA sequence: TGTGCCAGCAGCCCGAACTTCAATGAGCAGTTCTTC.

This clonotype has at least ten counts. CDR3 sequence (DNA): TGCGCCAGTAACCACGGGACAGTTATCTACGAGCAGTACTTC. Amino acids: CASNHGTVIYEQYF. This chain connects TRBV5-1 to TRBJ2-7; 7 bases align to TRBD1. CDR3 length: 14 amino acids. Trimming took 8 bases from V and 3 from J; bases not matched to a gene: 11. The germline V gene has CDR1 SGHRS and CDR2 YFSETQ. Based on the CDR3 plus reference TRBV5-1 and TRBJ2-7, the full variable domain is KAGVTQTPRYLIKTRGQQVTLSCSPISGHRSVSWYQQTPGQGLQFLFEYFSETQRNKGNFPGRFSGRQFSNSRSEMNVSTLELGDSALYLCASNHGTVIYEQYFGPGTRLTVT.

The CDR3 reads CASNPGLAGGEPSLEQYF. CDR3 sequence (DNA): TGTGCCAGCAACCCGGGACTAGCGGGAGGGGAGCCCTCTTTGGAGCAGTACTTC. The chain carries TRBV28 and TRBJ2-7, with 16 bases lining up with TRBD2. Trimming took 7 bases from V and 7 from J; bases not matched to a gene: 16. The length of the CDR3 is 18 residues. CDR1 and CDR2 from the germline V gene are MDHEN and SYDVKM.